These 15 T cell receptor beta chains came from one sample sequenced in a study of cytomegalovirus exposure and HLA in healthy donors. The study ran its PCR with 60 Vbeta and 13 Jbeta primers. Using immunoSEQ multiplex PCR, the repertoire was profiled, and TCRdb retains in-frame clones only, with some absent. The table lists approximately 220,000 clones, roughly 80% of them singletons, with approximately 2.8% in the top ten. The sample comprised PBMCs. Receptor source: a man aged 30 to 45 in good health and CMV-seronegative.

A remark on this clone: Its ends do not fully match the called genes, so a read error is possible. The V and J genes are TRBV7-7 and TRBJ2-1; D is undetermined. In germline, CDR1 is SSHAT, CDR2 FNYEAQ (reference sequence). This CDR3 contains 13 residues. The CDR3 sequence is CASSSWRGDEQFF. The CDR3 region has the DNA TGTGCTAGCAGCTCCTGGCGCGGCGATGAGCAGTTCTTC.

The DNA for the CDR3 is TGTGCCAGCAGCAGACAGGGGGCCGAAGAAAAACTGTTTTTT. Protein product: CASSRQGAEEKLFF. The gene calls are TRBV5-6 and TRBJ1-4; 10 bases are shared with TRBD1. The germline V gene has CDR1 SGHDT and CDR2 YYEEEE. The V segment lost 4 bases and the J segment 8 bases; nucleotides outside the gene matches: 5. CDR3 length: 14 residues.

The chain links TRBV2 to TRBJ1-6, with a weak D call TRBD1 (6 bases). Deletions cut 3 bases from V and 6 bases from J, with 9 bases between. This CDR3 has 14 residues. The V gene's germline CDR1 is SNHLY and CDR2 FYNNEI. This CDR3 is CASSEGHSNSPLHF. The CDR3 DNA follows: TGTGCCAGCAGTGAGGGACACTCTAATTCACCCCTCCACTTT.

The V and J genes are TRBV27 and TRBJ2-4, with D possibly being TRBD1 (6 bases). CDR1 and CDR2 (germline): MNHEY, SMNVEV (reference sequence). The CDR3 has 15 residues. Trimming took 4 bases from V and 1 from J, leaving 11 bases between them. CDR3 sequence: CASSSGEQAKNIQYF. The CDR3 nucleotides are TGTGCCAGCAGTTCAGGGGAGCAGGCCAAAAACATTCAGTACTTC.

The chain links TRBV6-5 to TRBJ2-5, with D possibly matching TRBD2 (6 bases). The CDR3 totals 11 residues. Germline-derived CDR1 and CDR2 are MNHEY and SVGAGI. V was shortened by 7 bases and J by 6 bases, with 9 bases between the two germline ends. CDR3 residues: CASKEGQTQYF. In nucleotides, the CDR3 is TGTGCCAGCAAGGAGGGGCAGACCCAGTACTTC.

This clone was recorded only once. The V call is TRBV28, the J call TRBJ1-3, with D tentatively TRBD1 (5 bases). Germline V gene data show CDR1 as MDHEN and CDR2 as SYDVKM. Trimming took 3 bases from V and 4 from J, leaving 13 bases between them. This CDR3 is built from 15 residues. CDR3 sequence (DNA): TGTGCCAGCAGTTTCTCCCCCGGACAAGGAAACACCATATATTTT. The encoded protein is CASSFSPGQGNTIYF.

This clone was found once. This chain links TRBV5-1 with TRBJ2-3, with 7 bases that match TRBD1. The germline V gene encodes CDR1 SGHRS and CDR2 YFSETQ. This CDR3 region has 17 residues. The V gene end was trimmed by 4 bases and the J gene end by 4 bases; junction bases not matched to a gene: 15. CDR3 sequence reads: CASSPFGTDRTADTQYF. CDR3 coding DNA: TGCGCCAGCAGCCCGTTTGGGACGGACAGGACAGCAGATACGCAGTATTTT.

This chain links TRBV6-5 with TRBJ2-5; possible D gene TRBD1, 6 bases. V lost 5 bases and J 4 bases, leaving 14 bases between the germline ends. CDR3 size: 14 residues. CDR1 is MNHEY, CDR2 SVGAGI, per germline. CDR3 nucleotides: TGTGCCAGCAGTCCCCCAGGGGTCGGAGAGACCCAGTACTTC. This translates into CASSPPGVGETQYF.

The genes are TRBV12-5 and TRBJ1-5; a possible D gene is TRBD1 (5 bases). V lost 5 bases and J lost 0, with 8 bases in between. CDR3 length: 14 amino acids. The germline V gene has CDR1 LGHNT and CDR2 FRNRAP. CDR3 in DNA: TGTGCTAGTGGTCCCGGACATAGCAATCAGCCCCAGCATTTT. Translation gives CASGPGHSNQPQHF. Variable domain in full (rest from reference TRBV12-5 and TRBJ1-5): DARVTQTPRHKVTEMGQEVTMRCQPILGHNTVFWYRQTMMQGLELLAYFRNRAPLDDSGMPKDRFSAEMPDATLATLKIQPSEPRDSAVYFCASGPGHSNQPQHFGDGTRLSIL.

This clone was recorded a few times. The chain combines TRBV29-1 with TRBJ2-2; tentatively, D is TRBD1 (5 bases). The CDR3 totals 14 residues. Deletions cut 2 bases from V and 6 bases from J, with 13 bases between. Germline CDR1 and CDR2: SQVTM and ANQGSEA. The CDR3, as DNA: TGCAGCGTTGAAAACAGGTTCTTCCCCGGGGAGCTGTTTTTT. Its translation is CSVENRFFPGELFF.

The chain carries TRBV2 and TRBJ2-7; 7 nucleotides line up with TRBD1. The V and J ends lost 6 bases and 7 bases, in that order; junction bases with no gene match: 9. CDR1 SNHLY and CDR2 FYNNEI come from the germline V gene. The CDR3 length is 13 residues. The CDR3 DNA reads as TGTGCCAGCAGACAGGGGCCCTCGCGGGAGCAGTACTTC. Protein product: CASRQGPSREQYF.

The chain employs TRBV7-9 and TRBJ2-1; D possibly corresponds to TRBD1 (5 bases). The germline V gene has CDR1 SEHNR and CDR2 FQNEAQ (reference sequence). There are 12 residues in the CDR3. V was pared by 6 bases and J by 12 bases, with 15 bases between. For the CDR3, the DNA is TGTGCCAGCAGTTCCACAGGTACAGGGCAGTTCTTC. Protein product: CASSSTGTGQFF.

This chain uses TRBV27 with TRBJ2-1; 7 nucleotides line up with TRBD1. V dropped 8 bases and J dropped 3; count of bases not matched to a gene: 7. From germline, CDR1 is MNHEY and CDR2 SMNVEV (reference sequence). The CDR3 extends over 14 amino acids. The CDR3: CASWGQPFYNEQFF. CDR3 nucleotides: TGTGCCAGCTGGGGACAGCCCTTCTACAATGAGCAGTTCTTC.

The chain links TRBV6-5 to TRBJ2-1, with a tentative D call TRBD2 (7 bases). The CDR3 has 14 residues. The germline CDR1 and CDR2 sequences are MNHEY and SVGAGI. V shed 9 bases and J shed 7 bases, with 19 bases lying between them. CDR3: CASGIGGPGNEQFF. CDR3 DNA: TGTGCCAGTGGGATCGGGGGGCCGGGGAATGAGCAGTTCTTC.

The gene calls are TRBV5-1 and TRBJ2-1; 9 nucleotides line up with TRBD1. Trimming removed 4 bases from V and 5 bases from J; junction bases left unmatched: 13. Germline lookup yields CDR1 SGHRS and CDR2 YFSETQ. The length of the CDR3 is 17 residues. The CDR3 sequence is CASSPELGTGTHNEQFF. The CDR3 region has the DNA TGCGCCAGCAGCCCGGAACTTGGGACAGGGACCCACAATGAGCAGTTCTTC.